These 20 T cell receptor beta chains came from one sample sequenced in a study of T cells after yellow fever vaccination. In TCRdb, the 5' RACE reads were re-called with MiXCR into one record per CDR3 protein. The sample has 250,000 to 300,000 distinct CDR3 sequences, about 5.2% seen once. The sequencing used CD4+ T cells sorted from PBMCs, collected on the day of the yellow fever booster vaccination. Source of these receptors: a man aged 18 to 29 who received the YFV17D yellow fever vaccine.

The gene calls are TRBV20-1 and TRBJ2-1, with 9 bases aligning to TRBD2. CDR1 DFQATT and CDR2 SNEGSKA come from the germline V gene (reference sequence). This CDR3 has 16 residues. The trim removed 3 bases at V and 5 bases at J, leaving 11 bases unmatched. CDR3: CSASSGLSSGDNEQFF. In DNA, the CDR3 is TGCAGTGCTAGTTCGGGTTTGTCTAGCGGGGACAATGAGCAGTTCTTC.

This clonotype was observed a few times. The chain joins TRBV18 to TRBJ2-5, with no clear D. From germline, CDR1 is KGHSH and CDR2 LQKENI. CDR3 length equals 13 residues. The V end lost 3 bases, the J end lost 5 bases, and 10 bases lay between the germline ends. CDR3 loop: CASSPNESETQYF. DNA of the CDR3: TGTGCCAGCTCACCGAATGAGAGCGAGACCCAGTACTTC.

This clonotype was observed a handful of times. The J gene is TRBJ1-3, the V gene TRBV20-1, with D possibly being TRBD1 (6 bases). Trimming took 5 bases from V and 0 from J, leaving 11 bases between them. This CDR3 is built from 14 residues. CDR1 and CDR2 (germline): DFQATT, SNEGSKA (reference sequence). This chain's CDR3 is CSALYRDSGNTIYF. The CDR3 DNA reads TGCAGTGCTTTATACAGGGACTCTGGAAACACCATATATTTT.

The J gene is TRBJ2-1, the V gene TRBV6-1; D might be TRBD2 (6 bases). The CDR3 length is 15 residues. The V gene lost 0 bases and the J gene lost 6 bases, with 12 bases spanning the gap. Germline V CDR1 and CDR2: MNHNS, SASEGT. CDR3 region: CASSEARGLANEQFF. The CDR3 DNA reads TGTGCCAGCAGTGAAGCGCGGGGACTGGCCAATGAGCAGTTCTTC.

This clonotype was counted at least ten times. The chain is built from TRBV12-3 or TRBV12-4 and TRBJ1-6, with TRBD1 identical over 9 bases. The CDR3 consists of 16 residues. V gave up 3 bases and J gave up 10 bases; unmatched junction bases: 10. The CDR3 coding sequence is TGTGCCAGCAGTTTGGGACAGGGCCGAGCGTTCTCACCCCTCCACTTT. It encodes CASSLGQGRAFSPLHF.

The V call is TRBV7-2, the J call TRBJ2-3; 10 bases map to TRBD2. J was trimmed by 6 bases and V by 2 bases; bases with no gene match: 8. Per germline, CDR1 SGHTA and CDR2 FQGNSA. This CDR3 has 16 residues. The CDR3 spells CASSLLAGGSLDTQYF. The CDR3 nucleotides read TGTGCCAGCAGCTTATTAGCGGGGGGTAGTCTTGATACGCAGTATTTT.

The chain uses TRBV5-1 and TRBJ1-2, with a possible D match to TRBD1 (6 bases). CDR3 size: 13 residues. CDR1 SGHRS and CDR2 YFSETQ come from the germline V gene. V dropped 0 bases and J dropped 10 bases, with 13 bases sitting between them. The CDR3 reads CASSLDRVTTYTF. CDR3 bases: TGCGCCAGCAGCTTGGACAGGGTCACCACCTACACCTTC. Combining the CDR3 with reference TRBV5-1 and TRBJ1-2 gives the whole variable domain KAGVTQTPRYLIKTRGQQVTLSCSPISGHRSVSWYQQTPGQGLQFLFEYFSETQRNKGNFPGRFSGRQFSNSRSEMNVSTLELGDSALYLCASSLDRVTTYTFGSGTRLTVV.

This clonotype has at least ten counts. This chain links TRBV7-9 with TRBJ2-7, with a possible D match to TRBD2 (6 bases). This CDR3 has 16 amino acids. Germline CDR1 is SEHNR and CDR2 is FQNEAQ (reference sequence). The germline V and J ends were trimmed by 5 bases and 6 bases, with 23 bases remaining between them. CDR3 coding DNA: TGTGCCAGCAGCCCCCTAGGCTTGAGGGGAGGATTCGAGCAGTACTTC. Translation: CASSPLGLRGGFEQYF.

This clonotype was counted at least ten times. This CDR3 reads CASSRGSPGYEQYF. In DNA, the CDR3 is TGTGCCAGCAGCCGGGGCAGTCCTGGCTACGAGCAGTACTTC. J is TRBJ2-7 and V is TRBV3-1, with D maybe TRBD1 (5 bases). The CDR3 is made up of 14 amino acids. Germline CDR1 reads LGHDT; CDR2 reads YNNKEL (reference sequence). The V end lost 4 bases, the J end lost 3 bases, and 13 bases lay between the germline ends.

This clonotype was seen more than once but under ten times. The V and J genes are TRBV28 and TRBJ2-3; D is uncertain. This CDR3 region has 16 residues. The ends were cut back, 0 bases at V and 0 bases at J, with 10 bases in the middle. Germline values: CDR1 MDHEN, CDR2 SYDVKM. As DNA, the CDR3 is TGTGCCAGCAGTTTATGGGACCGTTCAAGCACAGATACGCAGTATTTT. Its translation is CASSLWDRSSTDTQYF. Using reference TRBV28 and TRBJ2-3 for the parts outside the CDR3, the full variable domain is DVKVTQSSRYLVKRTGEKVFLECVQDMDHENMFWYRQDPGLGLRLIYFSYDVKMKEKGDIPEGYSVSREKKERFSLILESASTNQTSMYLCASSLWDRSSTDTQYFGPGTRLTVL.

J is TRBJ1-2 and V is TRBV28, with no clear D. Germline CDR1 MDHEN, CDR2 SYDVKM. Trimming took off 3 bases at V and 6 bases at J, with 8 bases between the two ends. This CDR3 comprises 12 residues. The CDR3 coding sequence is TGTGCCAGCAGTTTTCCTGGGGATGGCTACACCTTC. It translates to CASSFPGDGYTF.

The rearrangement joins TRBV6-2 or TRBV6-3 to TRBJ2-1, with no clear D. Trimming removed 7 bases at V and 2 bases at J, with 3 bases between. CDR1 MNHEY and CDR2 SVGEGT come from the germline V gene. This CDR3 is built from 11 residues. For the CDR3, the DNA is TGTGCCAGCACGGCCTACAATGAGCAGTTCTTC. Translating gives CASTAYNEQFF.

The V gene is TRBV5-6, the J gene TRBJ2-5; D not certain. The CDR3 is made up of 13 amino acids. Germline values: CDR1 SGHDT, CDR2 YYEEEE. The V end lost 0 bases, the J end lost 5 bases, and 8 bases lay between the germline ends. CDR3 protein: CASSLALWETQYF. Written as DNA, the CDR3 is TGTGCCAGCAGCTTGGCCCTTTGGGAGACCCAGTACTTC.

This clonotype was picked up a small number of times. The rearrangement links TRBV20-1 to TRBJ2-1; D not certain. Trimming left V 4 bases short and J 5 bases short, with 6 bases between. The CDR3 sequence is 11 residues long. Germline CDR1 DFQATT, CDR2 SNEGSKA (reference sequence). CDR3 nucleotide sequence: TGCAGTGCTAATGGTAACAATGAGCAGTTCTTC. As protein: CSANGNNEQFF.

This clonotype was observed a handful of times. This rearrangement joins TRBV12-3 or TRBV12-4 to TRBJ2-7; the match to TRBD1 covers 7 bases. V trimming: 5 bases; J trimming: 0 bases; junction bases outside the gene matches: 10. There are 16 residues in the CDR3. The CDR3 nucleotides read TGTGCCAGCAGTGGGGGACAGCCAAACAACTCCTACGAGCAGTACGTC. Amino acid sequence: CASSGGQPNNSYEQYV.

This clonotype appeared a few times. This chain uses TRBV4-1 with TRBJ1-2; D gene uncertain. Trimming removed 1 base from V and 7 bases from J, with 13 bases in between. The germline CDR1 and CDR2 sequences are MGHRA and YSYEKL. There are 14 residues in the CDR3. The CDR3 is CASSQGLRLSGYTF. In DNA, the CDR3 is TGCGCCAGCAGCCAAGGGTTAAGGTTAAGTGGCTACACCTTC.

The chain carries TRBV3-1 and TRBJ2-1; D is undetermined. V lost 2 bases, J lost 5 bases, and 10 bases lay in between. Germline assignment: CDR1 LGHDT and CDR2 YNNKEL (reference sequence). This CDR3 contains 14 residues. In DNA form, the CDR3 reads TGTGCCAGCAGCCAAAACACAATTGACAATGAGCAGTTCTTC. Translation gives CASSQNTIDNEQFF.

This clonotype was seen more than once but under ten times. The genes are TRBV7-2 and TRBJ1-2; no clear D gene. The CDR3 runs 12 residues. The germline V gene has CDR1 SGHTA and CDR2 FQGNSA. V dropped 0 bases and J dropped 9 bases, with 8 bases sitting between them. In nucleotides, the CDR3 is TGTGCCAGCAGCTTAGCAGTATCGAGCTACACCTTC. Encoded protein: CASSLAVSSYTF.

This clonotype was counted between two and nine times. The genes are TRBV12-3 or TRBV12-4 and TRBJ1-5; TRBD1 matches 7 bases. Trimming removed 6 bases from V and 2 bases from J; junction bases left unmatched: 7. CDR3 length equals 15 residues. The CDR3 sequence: CASSPRGLGNQPQHF. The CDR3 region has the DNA TGTGCCAGCAGCCCCAGGGGGTTAGGCAATCAGCCCCAGCATTTT.

This CDR3 reads CASSPQAGAGGLDTQYF. The CDR3, as DNA: TGTGCCAGCAGCCCCCAGGCTGGGGCGGGGGGTTTAGATACGCAGTATTTT. This chain uses TRBV7-3 with TRBJ2-3; 8 positions agree with TRBD2. The germline CDR1 and CDR2 sequences are SGHTA and FQGTGA. V trimming: 5 bases; J trimming: 5 bases; junction bases outside the gene matches: 15. The CDR3 loop spans 17 amino acids.